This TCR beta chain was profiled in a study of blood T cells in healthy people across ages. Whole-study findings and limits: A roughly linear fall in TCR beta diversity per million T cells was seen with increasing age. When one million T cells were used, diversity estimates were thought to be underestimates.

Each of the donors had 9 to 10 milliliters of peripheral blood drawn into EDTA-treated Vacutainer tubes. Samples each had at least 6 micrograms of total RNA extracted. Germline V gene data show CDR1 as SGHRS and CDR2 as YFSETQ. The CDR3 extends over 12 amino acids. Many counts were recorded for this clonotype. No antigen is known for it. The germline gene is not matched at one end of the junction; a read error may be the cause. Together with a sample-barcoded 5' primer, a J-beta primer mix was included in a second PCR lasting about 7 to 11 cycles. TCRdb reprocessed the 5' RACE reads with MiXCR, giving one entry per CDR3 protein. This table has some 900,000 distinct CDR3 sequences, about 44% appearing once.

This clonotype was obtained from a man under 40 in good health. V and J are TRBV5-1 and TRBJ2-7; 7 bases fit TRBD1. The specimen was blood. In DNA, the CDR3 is TGTGCCAGCAGCTTAGGGGGCGACGAGCAGTACTTC. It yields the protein CASSLGGDEQYF.